The next 21 T cell receptor beta chains were all read from a single sample in a study of blood T cell repertoires in COVID-19. Method: immunoSEQ multiplex PCR; TCRdb's copy keeps in-frame clones and lacks some. The data hold fewer than 350,000 clones, with approximately 83% observed a single time. The material sequenced was peripheral blood. These receptors were taken from a woman aged 25 to 39 who had recovered from COVID-19.

The chain recombines TRBV4-1 with TRBJ1-1; D remains ambiguous. Germline values: CDR1 MGHRA, CDR2 YSYEKL. Trimming stripped 1 base from V and 1 base from J, with 10 bases between. The CDR3 contains 15 residues. The CDR3 protein is CASSQGREQNTEAFF. Here the CDR3 DNA reads TGCGCCAGCAGCCAAGGGCGGGAGCAGAACACTGAAGCTTTCTTT.

This clone was found a few times. The chain joins TRBV4-1 to TRBJ1-1, with D possibly being TRBD1 (5 bases). V lost 2 bases, J lost 0 bases, and 19 bases lay in between. Germline CDR1 MGHRA, CDR2 YSYEKL. The CDR3 runs to 18 residues. The DNA of the CDR3 is TGCGCCAGCAGCCAACAACCACTCGGACAACTTATGAACACTGAAGCTTTCTTT. Residues: CASSQQPLGQLMNTEAFF.

The V call is TRBV5-6, the J call TRBJ2-3, with 10 bases fitting TRBD2. Germline CDR1 is SGHDT and CDR2 is YYEEEE. V lost 9 bases to trimming and J lost 4 bases; unmatched junction nucleotides: 11. The CDR3 runs to 15 residues. CDR3 coding DNA: TGTGCCACTGCTCGGGGACTAGCGTTAGCAGATACGCAGTATTTT. It codes for CATARGLALADTQYF.

The chain joins TRBV2 to TRBJ2-7; the match to TRBD1 covers 7 bases. The germline V gene encodes CDR1 SNHLY and CDR2 FYNNEI. V lost 8 bases, J lost 3 bases, and 4 bases stayed unmatched. The CDR3 has 12 amino acids. CDR3 DNA: TGTGCCAGCGGGGACAGCGGCTACGAGCAGTACTTC. Translating gives CASGDSGYEQYF. The whole variable domain, filled in from reference TRBV2 and TRBJ2-7, reads EPEVTQTPSHQVTQMGQEVILRCVPISNHLYFYWYRQILGQKVEFLVSFYNNEISEKSEIFDDQFSVERPDGSNFTLKIRSTKLEDSAMYFCASGDSGYEQYFGPGTRLTVT.

V and J are TRBV5-4 and TRBJ1-2; the match to TRBD1 covers 10 bases. This CDR3 region has 14 residues. Germline-derived CDR1 and CDR2 are SGHNT and YYREEE (reference sequence). Trimming removed 3 bases from V and 6 bases from J; junction bases left unmatched: 5. Here the CDR3 DNA reads TGTGCCAGCAGCTATTGGACAGGGGGTGATGGCTACACCTTC. This encodes CASSYWTGGDGYTF. Using reference TRBV5-4 and TRBJ1-2 for the parts outside the CDR3, the full variable domain is ETGVTQSPTHLIKTRGQQVTLRCSSQSGHNTVSWYQQALGQGPQFIFQYYREEENGRGNFPPRFSGLQFPNYSSELNVNALELDDSALYLCASSYWTGGDGYTFGSGTRLTVV.

CDR3 protein: CASSWVQGGKSNQPQHF. The CDR3 DNA is TGTGCCAGCAGCTGGGTACAGGGTGGAAAATCCAATCAGCCCCAGCATTTT. The chain employs TRBV9 and TRBJ1-5; perhaps TRBD1 as D (6 bases). The CDR3 contains 17 residues. CDR1 SGDLS and CDR2 YYNGEE come from the germline V gene. Trimming took off 4 bases at V and 3 bases at J, with 20 bases between the two ends.

The chain couples TRBV4-3 to TRBJ2-7; tentatively, D is TRBD1 (6 bases). The CDR3 consists of 15 residues. V was clipped by 0 bases and J by 2 bases, with 11 bases between them. Germline CDR1 reads LGHNA; CDR2 reads YSLEER. CDR3 protein: CASSQDRGDTYEQYF. The CDR3 coding sequence is TGCGCCAGCAGCCAAGACAGGGGCGATACCTACGAGCAGTACTTC.

This clone was seen just once. The chain is built from TRBV12-3 or TRBV12-4 and TRBJ2-3; D might be TRBD1 (5 bases). CDR3 length: 12 residues. Trimming removed 3 bases from V and 8 bases from J, with 9 bases in between. The CDR3 reads CASSFPGATQYF. CDR3 bases: TGTGCCAGCAGTTTTCCTGGGGCTACGCAGTATTTT.

This clone has just a few counts. This rearrangement joins TRBV28 to TRBJ1-1; D gene unclear. Germline V gene sequence: CDR1 MDHEN, CDR2 SYDVKM. The length of the CDR3 is 11 residues. V lost 2 bases and J lost 7, with 5 bases in between. Written as DNA, the CDR3 is TGTGCCAGCAGTTTACGGGGTGAAGCTTTCTTT. It is translated as CASSLRGEAFF. The full variable domain, in which reference TRBV28 and TRBJ1-1 provide the parts outside the CDR3, is DVKVTQSSRYLVKRTGEKVFLECVQDMDHENMFWYRQDPGLGLRLIYFSYDVKMKEKGDIPEGYSVSREKKERFSLILESASTNQTSMYLCASSLRGEAFFGQGTRLTVV.

The J gene is TRBJ2-5, the V gene TRBV10-3; possible D gene TRBD1, 5 bases. This CDR3 has 13 residues. With 3 bases removed from V and 6 bases from J, the gap between germline ends came to 11 bases. Germline V lookup: CDR1 ENHRY, CDR2 SYGVKD. The CDR3 protein is CAISDGAGKTQYF. In nucleotides, the CDR3 is TGTGCCATCAGTGATGGAGCAGGGAAGACCCAGTACTTC.

The rearrangement joins TRBV19 to TRBJ1-2; a weak D match, TRBD1 (6 bases). The germline CDR1 and CDR2 sequences are LNHDA and SQIVND (reference sequence). Trimming stripped 4 bases from V and 4 bases from J, with 16 bases between. This CDR3 spans 15 amino acids. The CDR3 DNA sequence: TGTGCCAGTAGTACCCAGGGGACGCAAATCTATGGCTACACCTTC. Amino acid sequence: CASSTQGTQIYGYTF.

DNA of the CDR3: TGTGCCAGCAGCTTTTCCTCGGAAGGGAGCACTGAAGCTTTCTTT. Residues: CASSFSSEGSTEAFF. V gene TRBV5-6 combines with J gene TRBJ1-1, with unresolved D. Germline-derived CDR1 and CDR2 are SGHDT and YYEEEE. The V end was cut by 2 bases, the J end by 4 bases, with 15 bases between. The CDR3 length is 15 residues. Variable domain in full (rest from reference TRBV5-6 and TRBJ1-1): DAGVTQSPTHLIKTRGQQVTLRCSPKSGHDTVSWYQQALGQGPQFIFQYYEEEERQRGNFPDRFSGHQFPNYSSELNVNALLLGDSALYLCASSFSSEGSTEAFFGQGTRLTVV.

Remarks on this clone: The same CDR3 also results from other DNA sequences found in this sample. The gene calls are TRBV9 and TRBJ2-7; 7 bases line up with TRBD1. With 0 bases clipped from V and 7 bases from J, the junction kept 4 bases outside the gene matches. Germline V lookup: CDR1 SGDLS, CDR2 YYNGEE. The CDR3 contains 13 residues. CDR3 protein: CASSVEGAGEQYF. CDR3 DNA sequence: TGTGCCAGCAGCGTAGAGGGGGCTGGGGAGCAGTACTTC.

This rearrangement joins TRBV5-8 to TRBJ2-2; a weak D match, TRBD2 (5 bases). This CDR3 is 16 amino acids long. V was shortened by 6 bases and J by 2 bases, with 17 bases between the two germline ends. Germline loops: CDR1 SGHTS, CDR2 YDEGEE. This CDR3 is CASIRSDGKNTGELFF. The CDR3 DNA follows: TGTGCCAGCATCCGTAGTGACGGGAAAAACACCGGGGAGCTGTTTTTT.

This chain connects TRBV10-3 to TRBJ2-1; 9 bases line up with TRBD2. Germline lookup yields CDR1 ENHRY and CDR2 SYGVKD. V was clipped by 0 bases and J by 7 bases; unmatched bases: 7. The CDR3 loop spans 16 amino acids. The CDR3 sequence: CAISESVAGVRNEQFF. CDR3 DNA: TGTGCCATCAGTGAGTCAGTAGCGGGAGTTCGAAATGAGCAGTTCTTC.

This chain uses TRBV9 with TRBJ1-6, with TRBD1 matching over 9 bases. CDR1 is SGDLS and CDR2 is YYNGEE in the germline V gene. After removal of 3 bases from V and 4 bases from J, the junction contained 5 bases not matched to a gene. The CDR3 runs to 16 residues. The CDR3 sequence is CASSASGTGYNSPLHF. CDR3 coding DNA: TGTGCCAGCAGCGCATCCGGGACAGGGTATAATTCACCCCTCCACTTT.

The V and J genes are TRBV10-3 and TRBJ1-3; D call uncertain. The V gene's germline CDR1 is ENHRY and CDR2 SYGVKD. V lost 11 bases and J 0 bases, leaving 11 bases between the germline ends. The CDR3 spans 13 residues. CDR3 in DNA: TGTGCCGTGCGTCCCACCTCTGGAAACACCATATATTTT. It codes for CAVRPTSGNTIYF.

The V and J genes are TRBV28 and TRBJ2-7; the D is unclear. V lost 7 bases to trimming and J lost 2 bases, with 27 bases between them. Germline CDR1 MDHEN, CDR2 SYDVKM. The CDR3 length is 18 residues. CDR3 region: CASTRLKLAELVPYEQYF. The CDR3 DNA reads as TGTGCCAGCACCCGCCTTAAGTTAGCTGAGCTAGTTCCCTACGAGCAGTACTTC.

V and J are TRBV29-1 and TRBJ2-7; 10 bases align to TRBD2. CDR1 is SQVTM and CDR2 is ANQGSEA in the germline V gene. This CDR3 is 13 amino acids long. Losses at the gene ends were 6 bases for V and 4 bases for J; bases not matched to a gene: 6. The CDR3 DNA sequence: TGCAGCGTCTGGACTAGCGGCTCTTACGAGCAGTACTTC. Translating gives CSVWTSGSYEQYF.

CDR3 coding DNA: TGTGCCAGCAGTGAGGGGGACAGCCTATATTTT. Protein: CASSEGDSLYF. J is TRBJ1-3 and V is TRBV6-1, with 7 bases fitting TRBD1. Germline CDR1 reads MNHNS; CDR2 reads SASEGT. J gave up 14 bases and V 3 bases, and 4 bases lay outside the gene matches. There are 11 residues in the CDR3.

This clone appeared a few times. The chain recombines TRBV6-5 with TRBJ2-7; maybe TRBD1 (5 bases). V lost 6 bases and J lost 6, with 15 bases in between. This CDR3 comprises 13 residues. Per germline, CDR1 MNHEY and CDR2 SVGAGI. As DNA, the CDR3 is TGTGCCAGCAGGATAGGGGTGGAACTCGAGCAGTACTTC. Translating gives CASRIGVELEQYF.